The TCR beta chain under discussion was sequenced for a study of read filtering for tumor transcriptome and immune sequencing (TCRdb year 2020). Regarding the complete study: The cohort had some 16 male and approximately 15 female patients with a mean age of roughly 62 years, ranging from about 40 to 85. Using the same bone marrow samples, the study compared TCR repertoires obtained by targeted immune repertoire sequencing with those obtained by bulk whole-transcriptome sequencing. One of the main goals was to work out a read-filtering strategy for immune repertoire data, in particular whether clonotypes backed by only a single read should be removed. Per sample, about 4 to 11 million TCR-region mapped reads were obtained with IR-seq, compared with only roughly 85 to 1273 with RNA-seq. After DNase treatment, whole-transcriptome libraries were prepared using the TruSeq RNA Access Library Prep Kit. By revised international staging, roughly 8 patients were R-ISS I, approximately 15 were R-ISS II and about seven were R-ISS III. Study-level results and caveats: The correlation between IR-seq and RNA-seq shared clonotype proportions rose when single-read clonotypes were removed. Single-read clonotypes made up roughly 81% of clonotypes but 3% to 3.5% of total reads in IR-seq, and 74.6% of clonotypes and around 45% of reads in RNA-seq. The sorted CD138-negative fraction was composed of a mixed bone marrow immune population rather than of purified T cells. IR-seq captured clonotypes at much higher depth and more reliably than RNA-seq, and smaller IR-seq throughput sufficed to identify most shared clonotypes.

Reading from cysteine to phenylalanine, the CDR3 counts 14 amino acids. Of the read, only the CDR3 DNA is kept; its 42 bases are in frame from base 1. Trimming takes 2 bases off V and 4 bases off J; junction bases not matched to a gene: 4. Each patient had bone marrow sampled at the time of active disease. Ficoll-Hypaque density gradient centrifugation was used to isolate the bone marrow mononuclear cells. Myeloma plasma cells were removed and CD138-negative cells were collected by negative selection after labeling with CD138 magnetic microbeads on a MACS separator. Purity of the isolated cells was checked by flow cytometry on an Attune NxT using CD138 antibodies. Total RNA was extracted with TRIzol reagent and quantified with a NanoDrop spectrophotometer. Paired RNA-seq and IR-seq were performed on the CD138-negative bone marrow sample of each patient. This clonotype was counted ten times or more. No cognate antigen has been identified for it. No clone much larger than this one lies a single base away; base qualities are absent.

TCR libraries were constructed from about 400 ng RNA using the Immunoverse kit, and molecular barcoded adaptors covering alpha/delta and beta/gamma chains were employed. The same RNA used for transcriptome sequencing was used for TCR library preparation. TCR libraries were sequenced on an Illumina HiSeq 4000 with 2 x 150 cycles. The study's processing was this. Using MiXCR, which included quality filtering and error correction, TCR reads were aligned to human V, D, J and C references and then assembled into CDR3 clonotypes. The tcR package in R was used to analyze clonotype counts and gene usage diversity. For inspection of raw mapping reads, RNA-seq reads were mapped by STAR aligner version 2.5.3a onto GRCh37 of the human genome. To test the effect of sequencing depth on detected clonotypes, IR-seq fastq files were randomly downsampled using Seqtk 1.3. TCRdb handled the public reads itself, with Q25 trimming in fastp and clone calling in MiXCR, and kept productive beta chains. All rows with the same CDR3 protein become a single entry with the most common DNA and genes. TCRdb's processing, not the authors' own work, is the source of the V and J calls. The sample table shows 40,000 or so distinct CDR3 sequences, and around an eighth are seen once. The ten top clones hold approximately 30% of the sample.

The chain uses TRBV12-3 or TRBV12-4 and TRBJ1-1, and TRBD1 matches 7 of the central bases. The sample taken for sequencing was a population of CD138-negative cells sorted from bone marrow. In the paper's terms, the cell subset or site label means: bone marrow mononuclear cells depleted of CD138+ plasma/myeloma cells by negative magnetic selection. This receptor was obtained from a donor at least 40 years old with multiple myeloma. CDR3 region: CASSLMQGGTEAFF. In nucleotide form, the sequence is TGTGCCAGCAGTTTAATGCAGGGGGGCACTGAAGCTTTCTTT.